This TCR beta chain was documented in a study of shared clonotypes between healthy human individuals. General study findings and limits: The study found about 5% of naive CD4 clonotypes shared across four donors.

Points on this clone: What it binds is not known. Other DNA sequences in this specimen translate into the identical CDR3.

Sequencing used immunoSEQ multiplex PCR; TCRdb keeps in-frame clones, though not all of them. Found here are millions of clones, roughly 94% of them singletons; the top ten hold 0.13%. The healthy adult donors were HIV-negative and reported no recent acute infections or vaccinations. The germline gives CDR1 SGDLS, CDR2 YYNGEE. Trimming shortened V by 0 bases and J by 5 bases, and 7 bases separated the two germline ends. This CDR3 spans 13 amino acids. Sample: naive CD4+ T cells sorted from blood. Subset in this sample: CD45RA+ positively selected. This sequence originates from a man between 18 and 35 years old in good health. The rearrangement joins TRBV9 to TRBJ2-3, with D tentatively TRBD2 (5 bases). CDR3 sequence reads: CASSVGGGDTQYF. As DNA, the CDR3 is TGTGCCAGCAGCGTAGGTGGAGGAGATACGCAGTATTTT.